This record looks at one T cell receptor beta chain sequence and its context. Its antigen is unknown. MiXCR was run by TCRdb on the reads, yielding one entry per CDR3 protein. The data contain hundreds of thousands of distinct CDR3 sequences, approximately 24% of them singletons. Trimming left V 6 bases short and J 4 bases short, with 12 bases between. Germline V gene data show CDR1 as MNHEY and CDR2 as SVGAGI. The CDR3 loop spans 13 amino acids. The data belong to a study of T cell repertoires in cytomegalovirus infection. Study summary: Public TCR beta signatures were indicative of both CMV infection and a matching HLA type.

Study-wide results and caveats: Ex vivo responses were dominated by HLA-C-restricted CMV-specific TCR beta clonotypes. CMV carriers with the relevant HLA were identified by cumulative public TCR beta family frequency.

The chain joins TRBV6-5 to TRBJ2-5, with TRBD1 as a possible D gene (5 bases). The material sequenced was CD8+ T cells from PBMCs. The receptor was derived from a human donor in good health (CMV status not recorded). Some clones in this sample may be carry-over from other donors' samples. For the CDR3, the DNA is TGTGCCAGCAGCAGTAGCCAGGGAGAGACCCAGTACTTC. It is translated as CASSSSQGETQYF.